What follows describes a single T cell receptor (beta chain). Its target is unknown. This entry comes from a study of cytomegalovirus exposure and HLA in healthy donors. Points from the study as a whole: Researchers reported that a few CMV-associated chains were confirmed in vitro as CMV antigen-specific. Other equally common chains were less clonally expanded than HLA-associated TCR beta chains, a later analysis showed.

It was with 60 Vbeta and 13 Jbeta primers that the PCR ran. Some clones are missing from TCRdb's copy, which holds only in-frame ones; the method was immunoSEQ multiplex PCR. The sample table includes tens of thousands of clones. Germline assignment: CDR1 PRHDT and CDR2 FYEKMQ (reference sequence). CDR3 length: 14 amino acids. V lost 5 bases, J lost 3 bases, and 5 bases stayed unmatched. Sequencing was done on a sample of PBMCs. This chain connects TRBV13 to TRBJ2-7; 9 bases match TRBD1. The receptor was derived from a woman under 40 in good health and CMV-seronegative. CDR3 protein: CASSIADRGYEQYF. CDR3 in DNA: TGTGCCAGCAGCATCGCGGACAGGGGCTACGAGCAGTACTTC. Supplemented by reference TRBV13 and TRBJ2-7, the full variable domain reads AAGVIQSPRHLIKEKRETATLKCYPIPRHDTVYWYQQGPGQDPQFLISFYEKMQSDKGSIPDRFSAQQFSDYHSELNMSSLELGDSALYFCASSIADRGYEQYFGPGTRLTVT.